The 6 T cell receptor beta chains presented below share a single source sample, sequenced in a study of identical twins. MiXCR, run by TCRdb on the 5' RACE reads, gives a single entry per CDR3 protein. The data contain fewer than 350,000 distinct CDR3 sequences, around 8.8% of them seen just once; the ten biggest clones take up about 2.1%. The data were also submitted as part of a second study, on yellow fever vaccine responses in identical twins.

What was sequenced was memory (CD45RO+) T cells sorted from blood. These receptors originate from a woman under 30 in good health.

CDR3 sequence (DNA): TGTGCCAGCAGGCGTAGGGGTCCCTCCTACGAGCAGTACTTC. Residues: CASRRRGPSYEQYF. This sequence joins TRBV28 and TRBJ2-7, with D tentatively TRBD1 (5 bases). CDR3 size: 14 residues. V lost 6 bases and J 0 bases, leaving 12 bases between the germline ends. Looked up from germline, CDR1 is MDHEN and CDR2 is SYDVKM.

This clonotype was picked up a small number of times. DNA for the CDR3: TGTGCCAGCAGTAACCGAGGGGTACTCTACGAGCAGTACTTC. Translated, it gives CASSNRGVLYEQYF. The rearrangement links TRBV28 to TRBJ2-7; D assignment may be TRBD1 or TRBD2 (5 bases each). CDR1 and CDR2 (germline): MDHEN, SYDVKM. The V end was cut by 5 bases, the J end by 3 bases, with 14 bases between. The CDR3 is 14 amino acids.

A few counts support this clonotype. The rearrangement joins TRBV14 to TRBJ2-6; 8 bases fit TRBD2. CDR1 is SGHDN and CDR2 is FVKESK in the germline V gene. The J segment lost 3 bases and the V segment lost 4 bases, leaving 5 bases of the junction unmatched. There are 16 residues in the CDR3. The CDR3 DNA follows: TGTGCCAGCAGCCGGAGCGGGAGTGGTGGGGCCAACGTCCTGACTTTC. This encodes CASSRSGSGGANVLTF.

The chain joins TRBV3-1 to TRBJ2-5; D could derive from TRBD1 or TRBD2 (5 bases each). Germline CDR1 is LGHDT and CDR2 is YNNKEL (reference sequence). CDR3 length: 17 residues. V was shortened by 3 bases and J by 1 base, with 18 bases between the two germline ends. CDR3 sequence: CASSHYRRGVVQETQYF. In nucleotides, the CDR3 is TGTGCCAGCAGCCACTACCGGCGAGGGGTAGTCCAAGAGACCCAGTACTTC.

This clonotype showed up many times. The chain combines TRBV6-4 with TRBJ2-1; TRBD2 matches 10 bases. J was trimmed by 9 bases and V by 0 bases; bases with no gene match: 8. CDR3 length equals 16 residues. CDR1 and CDR2 (germline): MRHNA, SNTAGT. The chain's CDR3 is CASSDSRLAGVGEQFF. For the CDR3, the DNA is TGTGCCAGCAGTGACTCTCGCCTAGCGGGAGTGGGTGAGCAGTTCTTC.

This clonotype has more than one count but fewer than ten. The chain links TRBV7-9 to TRBJ2-3; D may be TRBD1 (6 bases). Germline V gives CDR1 SEHNR, CDR2 FQNEAQ (reference sequence). Trimming took off 6 bases at V and 2 bases at J, with 12 bases between the two ends. The CDR3 extends over 14 amino acids. This CDR3 reads CASRAGQHTDTQYF. Written as DNA, the CDR3 is TGTGCCAGCAGGGCTGGACAGCACACAGATACGCAGTATTTT.